Below, one T cell receptor (beta chain) is given with its context. No antigen is known for it. A single record per CDR3 protein comes from TCRdb applying MiXCR to the 5' RACE reads. Counted here are around 340,000 distinct CDR3 sequences, approximately 14% occurring once; the ten biggest clones make up about 20%. The source of the sample is a study of T-cell memory formation after mild COVID-19. Study-wide results and limits: The CD4+ clones that contracted clustered mainly within CM and EM, and the CD8+ clones concentrated in EMRA.

The V gene lost 2 bases and the J gene lost 1 base, with 18 bases spanning the gap. Germline V gives CDR1 LNHNV, CDR2 YYDKDF (reference sequence). This CDR3 is built from 18 residues. The chain combines TRBV15 with TRBJ2-1; D possibly matches TRBD1 or TRBD2 (6 bases each). This TCR derives from a man between 18 and 35 years old who had mild COVID-19 (a few samples of this study predate the infection). Cell type and time point are not known. Specimen: PBMCs or a T cell subset sorted from them (not recorded which). The CDR3 DNA reads TGTGCCACCAGCAGACCAACGAGGGGGGCGATGTCCTACAATGAGCAGTTCTTC. It translates to CATSRPTRGAMSYNEQFF.